This is a list of T cell receptor beta chains from one sample in a study of T cells in tuberculosis. The data were produced by immunoSEQ multiplex PCR, yet TCRdb's version contains in-frame clones alone and is incomplete. The sample contains around 33,000 clones, roughly 90% of which appear only once. Sample: PBMCs. The source of these receptors is a donor aged 5-35 years with latent tuberculosis or without tuberculosis infection. Some clones in this sample may be carry-over from other donors' samples. Each CDR3 is given without its conserved first and last residue. Each record gives: V gene, CDR3 protein.

TRBV5-1,ASTQGSDTEAF
TRBV19,ASSMRTGGGMNTEAF
TRBV18,ASSPGTSAYNEQF
TRBV2,ASSDPGVETQY
TRBV2,ASRAGTGFTGELF
TRBV2,AAGGLVGHEQY
TRBV7-9,ASTRTANEKLF
TRBV2,ASTQGTDTQY
TRBV6-1,ASSEPGGGYGYT
TRBV7-9,ASSYPGQGDYGYT
TRBV27,ASSLGEGYEQY
TRBV6-1,ASRTQGESYEQY
TRBV5-1,ASSLAGPVYNEQF
TRBV7-9,ASSFGNTEAF
TRBV30,AWSNGGAIDEQY
TRBV11-2,ASSLVVSVY
TRBV27,ASRQGSSYNEQF
TRBV27,ASRQSGRSYEQY
TRBV28,ASSLPGQGNEKLF
TRBV27,ASSTHRGADYEQY
TRBV29-1,SVESQGASGYT
TRBV9,ASSVDLGGDTQY
TRBV2,ASRLQGQNTGELF
TRBV27,ASSLYPGTAYEQY
TRBV7-9,ASSGLSYEQY
TRBV5-6,ASTGLDSYNEQF
TRBV5-8,ASSSWATGNTIY
TRBV18,ASSPIPPGQGVTGELF
TRBV4-2,ASSQDSAAGGVYGYT
TRBV4-1,ASSQDPREPSSYEQY
TRBV9,ASSPAGFYQPQH
TRBV5-1,ASSPGRGRNTEAF
TRBV30,AWAGEGGPGNTIY
TRBV13,ASSPRQGKREKLF
TRBV19,ASSRGVGYT
TRBV9,ASSGRSQGPATEAF
TRBV30,AWRLSGRDKETQY
TRBV27,ASSLQGREQF
TRBV5-1,ASSPTSGVNIQY
TRBV2,ASKAVSNEQF
TRBV15,ATSRDRFAGVEGYT
TRBV29-1,SYPTGSYNEQF
TRBV7-9,ASSPRGGSNTEAF
TRBV2,ASTGVPGTEAF
TRBV28,ASSFGAGGYEQY
TRBV15,ATSRDAGVSSYEQY
TRBV9,ASSVGAENSPLH